This record covers a single T cell receptor beta chain. Other nucleotide sequences in the sample specify the same CDR3. This sample stems from a study of cytomegalovirus exposure and HLA in healthy donors. The assay was immunoSEQ multiplex PCR, and TCRdb's table has in-frame clones only and misses some. Of some 76,000 clones detected, roughly 94% appear once; the ten largest clones hold approximately 3.4%. Looked up from germline, CDR1 is SGHTA and CDR2 is FQGNSA. Trimming at V came to 5 bases and at J to 0 bases, leaving 2 bases not matched to a gene. The CDR3 is made up of 14 amino acids. The study drew the donors from its roughly 120-subject validation cohort, separate from the approximately 700-subject first cohort.

Sequencing was carried out using PBMCs. This chain links TRBV7-2 with TRBJ1-2, with 8 bases matching TRBD1. This receptor was taken from a woman aged 18-30 years in good health and CMV-seropositive. CDR3 DNA sequence: TGTGCCAGCAGCCTGGACAGGGCTAACTATGGCTACACCTTC. Its protein is CASSLDRANYGYTF.